This section outlines one TCR beta chain sequence together with its context. This entry comes from a study of blood T cell repertoires in COVID-19. Whole-study context: PBMCs, B-cell-depleted T cells, or T cells were the source of the cDNA or gDNA that made up the material.

Produced via immunoSEQ multiplex PCR; TCRdb's table is partial and in-frame only. In the table there are 55,000 to 80,000 clones, approximately 86% of which are singletons. The V gene lost 0 bases and the J gene lost 0 bases, with 9 bases spanning the gap. The CDR3 spans 15 residues. Germline V CDR1 and CDR2: SGHNT, YYREEE (reference sequence). The TCR comes from a human donor in a cohort sampled during active COVID-19. The chain has TRBV5-4 and TRBJ1-1; D is unresolved. Sequenced: peripheral blood. This CDR3 reads CASSLDLSLNTEAFF. For the CDR3, the DNA is TGTGCCAGCAGCTTGGACCTCAGTTTGAACACTGAAGCTTTCTTT.